This TCR beta chain was sequenced in a study of PD-L1 blockade in urothelial cancer. Profiling relied on immunoSEQ multiplex PCR, and the TCRdb table lists in-frame clones only, not all of them. Of about 24,000 clones in the sample, roughly nine tenths were seen once. This clone was seen once. Urothelial carcinoma in patients was locally advanced or metastatic. The sequenced sample was PBMCs, obtained around atezolizumab (anti-PD-L1) treatment. This clonotype was obtained from a man in his fifties with urothelial cancer.

The CDR3 bases are TGCAGCGTTGAAGTGCAGCCAGGAATGAACACTGAAGCTTTCTTT. This codes for CSVEVQPGMNTEAFF. This sequence joins TRBV29-1 and TRBJ1-1; D gene unclear. Germline V gene lookup returns CDR1 SQVTM and CDR2 ANQGSEA. Trimming removed 1 base from V and 0 bases from J, with 12 bases in between. The CDR3 spans 15 residues.